One sample yielded the 32 T cell receptor beta chains listed below, sequenced in a study of T-cell memory formation after mild COVID-19. TCRdb re-analysed the 5' RACE reads in MiXCR, keeping a single row per CDR3 protein. The sample lists about 120,000 distinct CDR3 sequences, roughly 15% occurring once. Source material: PBMCs or a T cell subset sorted from them (not recorded which). These receptors originate from an adult woman who had mild COVID-19 (a few samples of this study predate the infection). Cell type and time point are not known.

This clonotype was picked up a small number of times. The chain uses TRBV10-3 and TRBJ1-1; D unresolved. The ends were cut back, 4 bases at V and 2 bases at J, with 8 bases in the middle. This CDR3 region has 13 residues. Looked up from germline, CDR1 is ENHRY and CDR2 is SYGVKD. This CDR3 reads CAISAQPNTEAFF. As DNA, the CDR3 is TGTGCCATCAGTGCACAGCCTAACACTGAAGCTTTCTTT.

The chain has TRBV5-8 and TRBJ2-2; D may be TRBD1 or TRBD2 (5 bases each). Germline V CDR1 and CDR2: SGHTS, YDEGEE. The CDR3 totals 16 residues. Trimming pared 2 bases from V and 3 bases from J, leaving 14 bases between. CDR3 protein: CASSFGREGDTGELFF. The CDR3 DNA reads TGTGCCAGCAGCTTCGGACGGGAAGGGGACACCGGGGAGCTGTTTTTT.

The sample holds a few counts of this clonotype. The rearrangement uses TRBV7-3 and TRBJ1-1; D is undetermined. Germline assignment: CDR1 SGHTA and CDR2 FQGTGA. The CDR3 sequence is 13 residues long. The V and J ends lost 5 bases and 3 bases respectively, with 10 bases between them. CDR3 sequence reads: CASSPSRDTEAFF. DNA of the CDR3: TGTGCCAGCAGCCCAAGCCGGGACACTGAAGCTTTCTTT.

CDR3 loop: CASSVEDRFTEAFF. DNA for the CDR3: TGTGCCAGCAGTGTGGAGGACCGGTTCACTGAAGCTTTCTTT. This chain uses TRBV6-1 with TRBJ1-1; D ambiguous. This CDR3 comprises 14 residues. V was shortened by 4 bases and J by 4 bases, with 13 bases between the two germline ends. CDR1 and CDR2 from the germline V gene are MNHNS and SASEGT.

The chain links TRBV5-1 to TRBJ1-2; D ambiguous. This CDR3 has 13 residues. The V gene lost 5 bases and the J gene lost 5 bases, with 13 bases spanning the gap. Germline V CDR1 and CDR2: SGHRS, YFSETQ. The CDR3, as DNA: TGCGCCAGCAGGTCCCCAGTTGGTTATGGCTACACCTTC. Translating gives CASRSPVGYGYTF.

The sample holds a few counts of this clonotype. The rearrangement links TRBV7-2 to TRBJ1-3; possibly TRBD1 for D (5 bases). V was clipped by 0 bases and J by 2 bases, with 11 bases between them. The CDR3 sequence is 16 residues long. In germline, CDR1 is SGHTA, CDR2 FQGNSA. The CDR3 sequence: CASSLAGRGTGNTIYF. The DNA of the CDR3 is TGTGCCAGCAGCTTAGCGGGGAGGGGCACTGGAAACACCATATATTTT.

This clonotype was observed a few times. The chain links TRBV4-2 to TRBJ1-2; TRBD1 might be the D (5 bases). The germline V gene has CDR1 LGHNA and CDR2 YNFKEQ. This CDR3 is built from 13 residues. V lost 6 bases, J lost 5 bases, and 13 bases lay in between. This chain's CDR3 is CASRGGEGYGYTF. CDR3 DNA sequence: TGTGCCAGCAGGGGGGGGGAGGGATATGGCTACACCTTC.

This clonotype was detected a few times. The V call is TRBV18, the J call TRBJ2-7; D ambiguous. V was trimmed by 4 bases and J by 6 bases, leaving 10 bases between them. The CDR3 is 12 amino acids. Germline V CDR1 and CDR2: KGHSH, LQKENI. The CDR3 protein is CASSLGVSEQYF. The CDR3 DNA reads TGTGCCAGCTCACTAGGCGTTAGCGAGCAGTACTTC.

The chain links TRBV2 to TRBJ2-1; TRBD2 agrees at 15 bases. The CDR3 runs 18 residues. Per the germline V gene, CDR1 is SNHLY and CDR2 is FYNNEI. With 6 bases clipped from V and 3 bases from J, the junction kept 9 bases outside the gene matches. The CDR3 loop reads CASRGGGTSGRRYNEQFF. CDR3 nucleotides: TGTGCCAGCAGAGGAGGCGGGACTAGCGGGAGGCGCTACAATGAGCAGTTCTTC.

This clonotype was detected a few times. As DNA, the CDR3 is TGCAGTGCCATTTCGGGGAGCACTGGGGCCAACGTCCTGACTTTC. Translating it yields CSAISGSTGANVLTF. The chain uses TRBV20-1 and TRBJ2-6, with D perhaps matching TRBD2 (5 bases). CDR3 size: 15 residues. V was trimmed by 6 bases and J by 2 bases, leaving 14 bases between them. Looked up from germline, CDR1 is DFQATT and CDR2 is SNEGSKA (reference sequence).

This clonotype was picked up a small number of times. The V and J genes are TRBV27 and TRBJ1-4; D gene unclear. This CDR3 region has 14 residues. Germline loops: CDR1 MNHEY, CDR2 SMNVEV (reference sequence). Trimming shortened V by 7 bases and J by 3 bases, and 12 bases separated the two germline ends. As DNA, the CDR3 is TGTGCCAGCATAGGCCCCGAGTCTAATGAAAAACTGTTTTTT. This sequence encodes CASIGPESNEKLFF.

This clonotype was recorded a few times. V usage is TRBV2 and J usage is TRBJ2-3, with 12 bases identical to TRBD2. V gave up 6 bases and J gave up 4 bases; unmatched junction bases: 8. Germline CDR1 and CDR2: SNHLY and FYNNEI. This CDR3 comprises 16 residues. The CDR3 region has the DNA TGTGCCAGCAGCCTGACTAGCGGGAGCTCTCCAGATACGCAGTATTTT. Its translation: CASSLTSGSSPDTQYF.

The rearrangement links TRBV7-2 to TRBJ1-1; weak D call: TRBD1 (5 bases). V shed 11 bases and J shed 2 bases, with 9 bases lying between them. CDR3 length: 11 residues. Per germline, CDR1 SGHTA and CDR2 FQGNSA. The chain's CDR3 is CAVRGNTEAFF. CDR3 sequence (DNA): TGTGCCGTAAGGGGAAACACTGAAGCTTTCTTT.

A few counts support this clonotype. This chain connects TRBV5-1 to TRBJ2-2; the D is unclear. The CDR3 runs to 13 residues. V lost 0 bases and J 6 bases, leaving 6 bases between the germline ends. Germline CDR1 is SGHRS and CDR2 is YFSETQ. In DNA form, the CDR3 reads TGCGCCAGCAGCTTGGATCTGGCCGGGGAGCTGTTTTTT. This sequence encodes CASSLDLAGELFF.

This clonotype was detected ten times or more. The chain joins TRBV7-9 to TRBJ2-7; the D is unclear. This CDR3 has 11 residues. Germline V gene lookup returns CDR1 SEHNR and CDR2 FQNEAQ (reference sequence). Trimming took off 4 bases at V and 4 bases at J, with 5 bases between the two ends. CDR3 sequence reads: CASSSPYEQYF. The CDR3 DNA sequence: TGTGCCAGCAGCTCCCCTTACGAGCAGTACTTC. The full variable domain, rest sourced from reference TRBV7-9 and TRBJ2-7, is DTGVSQNPRHKITKRGQNVTFRCDPISEHNRLYWYRQTLGQGPEFLTYFQNEAQLEKSRLLSDRFSAERPKGSFSTLEIQRTEQGDSAMYLCASSSPYEQYFGPGTRLTVT.

This chain links TRBV24-1 with TRBJ2-7; maybe TRBD2 (6 bases). Germline CDR1 and CDR2: KGHDR and SFDVKD. V lost 12 bases and J 2 bases, leaving 25 bases between the germline ends. CDR3 length: 16 residues. The CDR3 spells CAPRGKVGGIAYEQYF. CDR3 DNA: TGTGCCCCCCGAGGTAAAGTCGGGGGAATCGCCTACGAGCAGTACTTC.

This clonotype was counted between two and nine times. V usage is TRBV25-1 and J usage is TRBJ2-2; D gene ambiguous. The V and J ends lost 1 base and 3 bases respectively, with 3 bases between them. Germline V gene data show CDR1 as MGHDK and CDR2 as SYGVNS. CDR3 length equals 13 residues. CDR3 sequence reads: CASSESDTGELFF. The CDR3 coding sequence is TGTGCCAGCAGTGAATCGGACACCGGGGAGCTGTTTTTT.

This clonotype came up a few times. CDR3 nucleotides: TGTGCCAGCAGCGGGACTAGCGGGAAGCCCTACGAGCAGTACTTC. Its translation is CASSGTSGKPYEQYF. The genes are TRBV7-9 and TRBJ2-7; 13 bases agree with TRBD2. The length of the CDR3 is 15 residues. Germline-derived CDR1 and CDR2 are SEHNR and FQNEAQ (reference sequence). V was clipped by 5 bases and J by 2 bases; unmatched bases: 3.

This clonotype was detected only a few times. This sequence joins TRBV7-9 and TRBJ2-5; 7 nucleotides line up with TRBD1. V was clipped by 5 bases and J by 2 bases; unmatched bases: 14. This CDR3 is 17 amino acids long. Germline assignment: CDR1 SEHNR and CDR2 FQNEAQ (reference sequence). For the CDR3, the DNA is TGTGCCAGCAGCCCCCCACTACAGGGGATCGGGCAAGAGACCCAGTACTTC. Translation gives CASSPPLQGIGQETQYF.

The table lists this clonotype with a few counts. The chain combines TRBV5-1 with TRBJ2-5; D may be TRBD1 or TRBD2 (5 bases each). Between the trimmed V and J ends, which lost 7 bases and 5 bases, there was a span of 15 bases. The CDR3 covers 13 residues. Germline-derived CDR1 and CDR2 are SGHRS and YFSETQ. CDR3 protein: CASRPGPSETQYF. Here the CDR3 DNA reads TGCGCCAGCCGACCGGGACCTTCGGAGACCCAGTACTTC.

This clonotype occurred a few times. CDR3 sequence reads: CASSEARLDRGTQYF. The DNA of the CDR3 is TGTGCCAGCAGTGAAGCTAGGCTCGATAGGGGTACGCAGTATTTT. The genes are TRBV2 and TRBJ2-3; a weak D match, TRBD1 (5 bases). CDR1 is SNHLY and CDR2 is FYNNEI in the germline V gene. This CDR3 has 15 amino acids. Trimming pared 0 bases from V and 8 bases from J, leaving 15 bases between.

The chain is built from TRBV27 and TRBJ1-5, with 9 bases identical to TRBD1. Germline V gene sequence: CDR1 MNHEY, CDR2 SMNVEV (reference sequence). The CDR3 spans 15 residues. V was pared by 3 bases and J by 3 bases, with 3 bases of the junction left unmatched. CDR3 nucleotides: TGTGCCAGCAGTTTGTACAGGGGGCCCAATCAGCCCCAGCATTTT. This sequence encodes CASSLYRGPNQPQHF.

The chain combines TRBV5-4 with TRBJ2-3; possible D gene TRBD2, 5 bases. CDR1 and CDR2 from the germline V gene are SGHNT and YYREEE (reference sequence). V was trimmed by 0 bases and J by 1 base, leaving 15 bases between them. The CDR3 extends over 17 amino acids. The CDR3 region has the DNA TGTGCCAGCAGCTTGGAGCAGCTCAGCGGACGCACAGATACGCAGTATTTT. As protein: CASSLEQLSGRTDTQYF.

The chain has TRBV25-1 and TRBJ2-1; TRBD1 aligns across 11 bases. The V gene end was trimmed by 1 base and the J gene end by 8 bases; junction bases not matched to a gene: 7. The CDR3 spans 16 residues. Germline values: CDR1 MGHDK, CDR2 SYGVNS. Here the CDR3 DNA reads TGTGCCAGCAGTGAATTACCGGGACAGGGGGGAGATGAGCAGTTCTTC. The encoded protein is CASSELPGQGGDEQFF. Full variable domain (missing parts from reference TRBV25-1 and TRBJ2-1): EADIYQTPRYLVIGTGKKITLECSQTMGHDKMYWYQQDPGMELHLIHYSYGVNSTEKGDLSSESTVSRIRTEHFPLTLESARPSHTSQYLCASSELPGQGGDEQFFGPGTRLTVL.

CDR3 DNA: TGTGCCTGGAGTGTACCCGGGACAGGGGACTACGAGCAGTACTTC. Its translation is CAWSVPGTGDYEQYF. The chain links TRBV30 to TRBJ2-7; 10 positions agree with TRBD1. The V gene's germline CDR1 is GTSNPN and CDR2 SVGIG (reference sequence). This CDR3 spans 15 amino acids. Trimming at V came to 0 bases and at J to 3 bases, leaving 5 bases not matched to a gene.

The chain carries TRBV7-2 and TRBJ2-5; 9 positions agree with TRBD1. In germline, CDR1 is SGHTA, CDR2 FQGNSA. The CDR3 totals 16 residues. After removal of 0 bases from V and 6 bases from J, the junction contained 8 bases not matched to a gene. CDR3 sequence: CASSLAPGTGRQTQYF. The CDR3 bases are TGTGCCAGCAGCTTAGCGCCGGGGACAGGGAGACAGACCCAGTACTTC.

This chain uses TRBV24-1 with TRBJ1-2; D possibly corresponds to TRBD1 (6 bases). The CDR3 is 17 amino acids. CDR1 is KGHDR and CDR2 is SFDVKD in the germline V gene. Trimming removed 4 bases at V and 4 bases at J, with 21 bases between. CDR3 amino acids: CATSDPGDGTTSYGYTF. DNA of the CDR3: TGTGCCACCAGTGACCCAGGGGACGGAACCACGTCCTATGGCTACACCTTC.

V gene TRBV10-3 combines with J gene TRBJ2-1; no clear D gene. Germline CDR1 ENHRY, CDR2 SYGVKD. This CDR3 has 20 amino acids. Trimming took 4 bases from V and 0 from J, leaving 25 bases between them. DNA for the CDR3: TGTGCCATCAGTGTTTTAGGTGAACCCCGTTTAAGTACCTCCTACAATGAGCAGTTCTTC. Its protein product is CAISVLGEPRLSTSYNEQFF.

The V gene is TRBV20-1, the J gene TRBJ2-1; a weak D match, TRBD2 (6 bases). Germline V gives CDR1 DFQATT, CDR2 SNEGSKA (reference sequence). Trimming took 4 bases from V and 4 from J, leaving 11 bases between them. The CDR3 covers 13 residues. CDR3 nucleotide sequence: TGCAGTGCTACTACCGGGGGTTACAATGAGCAGTTCTTC. It encodes CSATTGGYNEQFF.

This rearrangement joins TRBV11-2 to TRBJ2-3; 11 bases match TRBD2. The trim removed 2 bases at V and 2 bases at J, leaving 9 bases unmatched. CDR1 SGHAT and CDR2 FQNNGV come from the germline V gene. The CDR3 totals 18 residues. CDR3 nucleotide sequence: TGTGCCAGCAGCTTATTTCAGGGACTAGCGGCTGACACAGATACGCAGTATTTT. Encoded protein: CASSLFQGLAADTDTQYF. Full variable domain (missing parts from reference TRBV11-2 and TRBJ2-3): EAGVAQSPRYKIIEKRQSVAFWCNPISGHATLYWYQQILGQGPKLLIQFQNNGVVDDSQLPKDRFSAERLKGVDSTLKIQPAKLEDSAVYLCASSLFQGLAADTDTQYFGPGTRLTVL.

In its sample, this clonotype was seen many times. The chain joins TRBV9 to TRBJ2-3; 7 nucleotides match TRBD1. The CDR3 has 15 residues. V lost 4 bases and J lost 5; bases outside the gene matches: 10. CDR1 is SGDLS, CDR2 YYNGEE, per germline. The CDR3 region has the DNA TGTGCCAGCAGCACTCGACAGGGTAAAGGAGATACGCAGTATTTT. This sequence encodes CASSTRQGKGDTQYF. The entire variable domain, with the rest obtained from reference TRBV9 and TRBJ2-3, is as follows: DSGVTQTPKHLITATGQRVTLRCSPRSGDLSVYWYQQSLDQGLQFLIQYYNGEERAKGNILERFSAQQFPDLHSELNLSSLELGDSALYFCASSTRQGKGDTQYFGPGTRLTVL.

V gene TRBV5-1 combines with J gene TRBJ2-1, with D tentatively TRBD1 (6 bases). Germline-derived CDR1 and CDR2 are SGHRS and YFSETQ. V was trimmed by 8 bases and J by 2 bases, leaving 14 bases between them. The CDR3 has 14 residues. CDR3 nucleotides: TGCGCCAGTCATGGGGGACACCCCTACAATGAGCAGTTCTTC. Translating it yields CASHGGHPYNEQFF.